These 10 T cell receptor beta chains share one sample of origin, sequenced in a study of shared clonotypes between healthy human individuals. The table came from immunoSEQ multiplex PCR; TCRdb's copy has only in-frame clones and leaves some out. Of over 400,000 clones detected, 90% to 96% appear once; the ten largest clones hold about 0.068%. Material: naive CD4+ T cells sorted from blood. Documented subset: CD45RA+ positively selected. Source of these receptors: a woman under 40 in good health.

The CDR3 sequence is CASAFESTSYNEQFF. The CDR3 DNA reads as TGTGCCAGTGCATTCGAGAGCACGTCCTACAATGAGCAGTTCTTC. V is TRBV19 and J is TRBJ2-1; no definite D call. Germline V CDR1 and CDR2: LNHDA, SQIVND (reference sequence). V lost 8 bases, J lost 1 base, and 15 bases lay in between. The CDR3 sequence is 15 residues long.

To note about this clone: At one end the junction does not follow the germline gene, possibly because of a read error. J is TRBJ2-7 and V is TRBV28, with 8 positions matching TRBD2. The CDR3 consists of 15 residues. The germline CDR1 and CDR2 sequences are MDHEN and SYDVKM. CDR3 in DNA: TGTGCCAGCAGTTTGTCTACTAGCGGCCTCTACGATCAGTACTTC. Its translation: CASSLSTSGLYDQYF.

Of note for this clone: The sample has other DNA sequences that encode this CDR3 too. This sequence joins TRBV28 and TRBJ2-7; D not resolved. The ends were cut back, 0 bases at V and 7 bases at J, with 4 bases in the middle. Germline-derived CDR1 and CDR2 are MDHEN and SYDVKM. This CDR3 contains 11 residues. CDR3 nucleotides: TGTGCCAGCAGTTTATGGGCTGAGCAGTACTTC. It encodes CASSLWAEQYF. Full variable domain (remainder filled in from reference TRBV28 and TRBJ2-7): DVKVTQSSRYLVKRTGEKVFLECVQDMDHENMFWYRQDPGLGLRLIYFSYDVKMKEKGDIPEGYSVSREKKERFSLILESASTNQTSMYLCASSLWAEQYFGPGTRLTVT.

Here the CDR3 reads CASSSRRGDREAFF. Written as DNA, the CDR3 is TGTGCCAGCAGCTCCCGACGCGGGGACAGAGAAGCTTTCTTT. The gene calls are TRBV7-8 and TRBJ1-1; 7 nucleotides match TRBD1. In germline, CDR1 is SGHVS, CDR2 FQNEAQ. J lost 8 bases, V lost 4 bases, and 10 bases had no gene match. This CDR3 comprises 14 residues. Filled out from reference TRBV7-8 and TRBJ1-1, the complete variable domain reads GAGVSQSPRYKVAKRGQDVALRCDPISGHVSLFWYQQALGQGPEFLTYFQNEAQLDKSGLPSDRFFAERPEGSVSTLKIQRTQQEDSAVYLCASSSRRGDREAFFGQGTRLTVV.

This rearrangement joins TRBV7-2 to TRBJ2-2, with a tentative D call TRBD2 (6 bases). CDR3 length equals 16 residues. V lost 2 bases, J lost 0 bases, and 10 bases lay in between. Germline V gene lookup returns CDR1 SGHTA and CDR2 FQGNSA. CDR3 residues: CASSLFRLANTGELFF. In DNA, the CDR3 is TGTGCCAGCAGCTTATTTCGACTAGCGAACACCGGGGAGCTGTTTTTT.

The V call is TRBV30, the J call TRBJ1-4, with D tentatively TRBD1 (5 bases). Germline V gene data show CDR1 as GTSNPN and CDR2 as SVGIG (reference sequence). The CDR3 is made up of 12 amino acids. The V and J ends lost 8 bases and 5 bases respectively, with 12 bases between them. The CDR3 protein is CALVGGNEKLFF. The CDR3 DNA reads TGTGCCCTAGTCGGGGGAAATGAAAAACTGTTTTTT.

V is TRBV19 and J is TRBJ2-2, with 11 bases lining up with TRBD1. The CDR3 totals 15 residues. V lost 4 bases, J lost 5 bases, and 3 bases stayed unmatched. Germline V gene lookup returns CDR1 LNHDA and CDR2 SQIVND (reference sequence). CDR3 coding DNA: TGTGCCAGTAGTACGGGACAGGGGGTTACCGGGGAGCTGTTTTTT. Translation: CASSTGQGVTGELFF. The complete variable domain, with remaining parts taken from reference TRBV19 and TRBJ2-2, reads DGGITQSPKYLFRKEGQNVTLSCEQNLNHDAMYWYRQDPGQGLRLIYYSQIVNDFQKGDIAEGYSVSREKKESFPLTVTSAQKNPTAFYLCASSTGQGVTGELFFGEGSRLTVL.

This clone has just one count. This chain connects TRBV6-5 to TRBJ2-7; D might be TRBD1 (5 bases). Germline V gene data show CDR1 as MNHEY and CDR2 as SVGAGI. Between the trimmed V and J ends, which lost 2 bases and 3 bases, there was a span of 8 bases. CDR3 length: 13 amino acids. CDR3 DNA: TGTGCCAGCAGTTACGACAGATACTACGAGCAGTACTTC. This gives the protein CASSYDRYYEQYF.

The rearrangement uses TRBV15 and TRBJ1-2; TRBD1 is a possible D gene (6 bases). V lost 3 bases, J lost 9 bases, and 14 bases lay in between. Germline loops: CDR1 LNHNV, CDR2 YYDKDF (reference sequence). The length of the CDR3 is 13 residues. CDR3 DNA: TGTGCCACCAGCAGGGACAGACACGATCGCTACACCTTC. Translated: CATSRDRHDRYTF.

The CDR3 loop is CASSQAPYPRTSLEANEQFF. CDR3 DNA: TGCGCCAGCAGCCAAGCCCCCTACCCCCGGACCTCCCTGGAGGCCAATGAGCAGTTCTTC. The chain carries TRBV4-1 and TRBJ2-1, with D maybe TRBD2 (5 bases). Looked up from germline, CDR1 is MGHRA and CDR2 is YSYEKL. Trimming pared 1 base from V and 6 bases from J, leaving 28 bases between. The CDR3 is 20 amino acids.